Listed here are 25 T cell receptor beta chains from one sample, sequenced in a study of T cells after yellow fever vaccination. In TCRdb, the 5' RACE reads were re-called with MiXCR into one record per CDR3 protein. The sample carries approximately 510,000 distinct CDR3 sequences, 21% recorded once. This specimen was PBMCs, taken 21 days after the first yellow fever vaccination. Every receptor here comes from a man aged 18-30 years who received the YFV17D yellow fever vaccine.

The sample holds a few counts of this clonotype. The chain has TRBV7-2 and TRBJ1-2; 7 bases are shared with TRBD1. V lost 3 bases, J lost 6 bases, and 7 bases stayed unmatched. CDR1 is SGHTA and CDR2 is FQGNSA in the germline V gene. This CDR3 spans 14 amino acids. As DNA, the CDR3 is TGTGCCAGCAGCTTTTTCGACAGGGATAATGGCTACACCTTC. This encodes CASSFFDRDNGYTF.

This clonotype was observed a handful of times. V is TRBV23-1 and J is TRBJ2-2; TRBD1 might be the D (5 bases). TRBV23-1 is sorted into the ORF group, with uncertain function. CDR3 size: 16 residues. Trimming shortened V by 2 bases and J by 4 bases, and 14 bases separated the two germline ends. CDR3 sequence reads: CASSQGPHQGTGELFF. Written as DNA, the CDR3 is TGCGCCAGCAGTCAAGGCCCGCATCAGGGCACCGGGGAGCTGTTTTTT.

CDR3 sequence reads: CASSSQGQGVEQQYF. As DNA, the CDR3 is TGCGCCAGCAGCTCGCAAGGACAGGGGGTTGAACAGCAGTACTTC. The chain has TRBV5-1 and TRBJ2-7; TRBD1 agrees at 10 bases. V lost 3 bases, J lost 8 bases, and 11 bases stayed unmatched. This CDR3 contains 15 residues. Germline V gene lookup returns CDR1 SGHRS and CDR2 YFSETQ.

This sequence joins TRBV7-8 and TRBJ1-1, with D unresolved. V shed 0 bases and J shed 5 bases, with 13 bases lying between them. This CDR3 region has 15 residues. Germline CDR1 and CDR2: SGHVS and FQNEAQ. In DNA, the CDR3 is TGTGCCAGCAGCTTAGCCCAGACCTTGAGGACTGAAGCTTTCTTT. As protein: CASSLAQTLRTEAFF.

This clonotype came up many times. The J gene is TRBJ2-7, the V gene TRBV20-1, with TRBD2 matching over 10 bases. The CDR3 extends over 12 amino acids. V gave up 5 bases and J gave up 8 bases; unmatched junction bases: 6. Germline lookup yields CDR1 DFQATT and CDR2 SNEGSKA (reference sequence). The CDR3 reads CSAVAGGLKQYV. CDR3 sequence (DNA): TGCAGTGCTGTAGCGGGGGGTTTAAAGCAGTACGTC.

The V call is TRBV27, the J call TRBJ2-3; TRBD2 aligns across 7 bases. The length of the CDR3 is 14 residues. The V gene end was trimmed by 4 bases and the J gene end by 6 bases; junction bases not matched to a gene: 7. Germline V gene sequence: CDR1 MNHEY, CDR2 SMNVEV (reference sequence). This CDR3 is CASSSWTRPDTQYF. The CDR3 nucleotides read TGTGCCAGCAGTTCTTGGACTAGACCGGATACGCAGTATTTT.

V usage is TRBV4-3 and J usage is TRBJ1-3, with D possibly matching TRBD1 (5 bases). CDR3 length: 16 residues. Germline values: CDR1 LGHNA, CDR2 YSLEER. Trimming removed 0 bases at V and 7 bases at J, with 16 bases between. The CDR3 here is CASSQDYGLGGNTIYF. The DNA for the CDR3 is TGCGCCAGCAGCCAAGATTACGGCTTGGGGGGGAACACCATATATTTT.

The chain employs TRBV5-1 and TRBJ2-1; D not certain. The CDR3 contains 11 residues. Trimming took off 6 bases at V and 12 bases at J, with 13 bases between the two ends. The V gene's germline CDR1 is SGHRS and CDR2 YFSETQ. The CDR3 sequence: CASNWGMGQFF. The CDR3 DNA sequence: TGCGCCAGCAATTGGGGAATGGGGCAGTTCTTC.

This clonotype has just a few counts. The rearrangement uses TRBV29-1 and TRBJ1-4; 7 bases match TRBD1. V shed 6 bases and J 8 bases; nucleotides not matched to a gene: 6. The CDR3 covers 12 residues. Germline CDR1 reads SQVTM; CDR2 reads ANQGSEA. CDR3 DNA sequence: TGCAGCGTCACTGACAGGGACGAAAAACTGTTTTTT. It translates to CSVTDRDEKLFF.

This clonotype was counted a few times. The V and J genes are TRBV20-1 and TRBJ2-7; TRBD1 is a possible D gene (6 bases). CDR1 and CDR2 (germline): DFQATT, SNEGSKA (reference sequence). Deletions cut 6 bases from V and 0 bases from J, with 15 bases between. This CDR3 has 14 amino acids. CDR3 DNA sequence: TGCAGTGCCACGGACAGTGGGAGCTCCTACGAGCAGTACGTC. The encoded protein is CSATDSGSSYEQYV.

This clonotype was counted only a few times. The CDR3 sequence: CASSVAWTADTQYF. Written as DNA, the CDR3 is TGTGCCAGCAGCGTAGCTTGGACGGCAGATACGCAGTATTTT. The rearrangement links TRBV9 to TRBJ2-3; D remains unclear. Trimming removed 0 bases from V and 4 bases from J, with 9 bases in between. Germline V gene data show CDR1 as SGDLS and CDR2 as YYNGEE. The CDR3 is made up of 14 amino acids.

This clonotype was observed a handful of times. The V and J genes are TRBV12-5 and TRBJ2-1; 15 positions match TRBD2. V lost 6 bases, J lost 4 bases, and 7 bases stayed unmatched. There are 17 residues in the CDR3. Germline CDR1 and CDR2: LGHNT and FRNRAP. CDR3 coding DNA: TGTGCTAGTGGCCGCCCCGGGACTAGCGGGGGGTACAATGAGCAGTTCTTC. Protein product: CASGRPGTSGGYNEQFF.

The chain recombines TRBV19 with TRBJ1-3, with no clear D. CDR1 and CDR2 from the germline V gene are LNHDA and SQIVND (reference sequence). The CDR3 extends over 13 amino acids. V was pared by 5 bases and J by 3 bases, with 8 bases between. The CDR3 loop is CASSRDGGNTIYF. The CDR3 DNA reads TGTGCCAGTAGTCGTGACGGTGGAAACACCATATATTTT.

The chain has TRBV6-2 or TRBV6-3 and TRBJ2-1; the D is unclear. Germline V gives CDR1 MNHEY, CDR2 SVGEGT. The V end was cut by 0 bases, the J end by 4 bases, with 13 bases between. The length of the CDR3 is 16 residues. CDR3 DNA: TGTGCCAGCAGTTACTCGGCCAGGACCCCATACAATGAGCAGTTCTTC. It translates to CASSYSARTPYNEQFF.

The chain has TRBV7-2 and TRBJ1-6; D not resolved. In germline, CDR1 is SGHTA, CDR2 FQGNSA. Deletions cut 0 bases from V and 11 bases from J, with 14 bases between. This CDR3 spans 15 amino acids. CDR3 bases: TGTGCCAGCAGCTTAGCGGGCAGGCTTGTGGCACCCCTCCACTTT. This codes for CASSLAGRLVAPLHF.

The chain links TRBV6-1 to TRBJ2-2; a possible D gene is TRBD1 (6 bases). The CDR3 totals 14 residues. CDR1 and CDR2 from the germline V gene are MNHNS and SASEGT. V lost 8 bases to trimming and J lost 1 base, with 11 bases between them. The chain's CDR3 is CASGPGQNTGELFF. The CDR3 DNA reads TGTGCCAGCGGTCCGGGACAGAACACCGGGGAGCTGTTTTTT.

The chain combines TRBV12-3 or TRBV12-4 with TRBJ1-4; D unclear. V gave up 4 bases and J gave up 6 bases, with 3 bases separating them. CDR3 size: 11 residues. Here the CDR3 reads CASSSYEKLFF. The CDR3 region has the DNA TGTGCCAGCAGTTCCTATGAAAAACTGTTTTTT.

The CDR3 sequence: CASSWGYSNQPQHF. CDR3 DNA sequence: TGTGCCAGCAGTTGGGGGTATAGCAATCAGCCCCAGCATTTT. The rearrangement joins TRBV27 to TRBJ1-5; a weak D match, TRBD1 (5 bases). V lost 4 bases and J 0 bases, leaving 7 bases between the germline ends. Germline CDR1 reads MNHEY; CDR2 reads SMNVEV (reference sequence). The CDR3 is 14 residues long.

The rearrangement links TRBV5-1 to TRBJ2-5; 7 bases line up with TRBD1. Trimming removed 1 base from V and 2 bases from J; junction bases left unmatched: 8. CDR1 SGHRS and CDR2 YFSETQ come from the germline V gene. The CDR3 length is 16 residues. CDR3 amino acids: CASSLWGPGQQETQYF. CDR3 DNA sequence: TGCGCCAGCAGCTTGTGGGGGCCGGGACAGCAAGAGACCCAGTACTTC.

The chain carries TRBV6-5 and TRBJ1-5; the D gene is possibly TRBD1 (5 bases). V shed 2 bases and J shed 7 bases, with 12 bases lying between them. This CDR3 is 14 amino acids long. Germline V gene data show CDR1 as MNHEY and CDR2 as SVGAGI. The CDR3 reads CASSYGASSQPQHF. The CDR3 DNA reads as TGTGCCAGCAGTTACGGGGCCAGTAGCCAGCCCCAGCATTTT.

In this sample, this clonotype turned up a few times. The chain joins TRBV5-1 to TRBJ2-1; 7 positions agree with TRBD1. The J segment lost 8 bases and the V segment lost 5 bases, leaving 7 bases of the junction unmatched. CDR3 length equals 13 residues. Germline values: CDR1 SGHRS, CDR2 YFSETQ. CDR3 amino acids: CASRQGRSDEQFF. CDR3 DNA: TGCGCCAGCAGACAGGGGCGTTCAGATGAGCAGTTCTTC.

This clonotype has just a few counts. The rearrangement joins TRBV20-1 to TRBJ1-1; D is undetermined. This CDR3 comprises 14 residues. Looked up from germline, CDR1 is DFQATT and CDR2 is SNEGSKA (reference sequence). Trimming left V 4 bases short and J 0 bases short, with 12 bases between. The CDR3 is CSANNPTVNTEAFF. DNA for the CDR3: TGCAGTGCTAATAACCCAACAGTGAACACTGAAGCTTTCTTT.

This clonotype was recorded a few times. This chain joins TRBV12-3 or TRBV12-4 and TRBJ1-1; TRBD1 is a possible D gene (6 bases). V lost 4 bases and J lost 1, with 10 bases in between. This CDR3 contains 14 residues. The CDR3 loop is CASSWGHPNTEAFF. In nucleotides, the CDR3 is TGTGCCAGCAGTTGGGGACACCCGAACACTGAAGCTTTCTTT.

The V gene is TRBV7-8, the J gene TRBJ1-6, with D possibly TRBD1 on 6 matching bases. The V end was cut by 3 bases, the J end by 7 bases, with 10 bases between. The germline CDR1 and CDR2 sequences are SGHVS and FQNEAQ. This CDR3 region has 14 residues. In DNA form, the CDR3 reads TGTGCCAGCAGCTTTGGACAGCCCAATTCACCCCTCCACTTT. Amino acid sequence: CASSFGQPNSPLHF.

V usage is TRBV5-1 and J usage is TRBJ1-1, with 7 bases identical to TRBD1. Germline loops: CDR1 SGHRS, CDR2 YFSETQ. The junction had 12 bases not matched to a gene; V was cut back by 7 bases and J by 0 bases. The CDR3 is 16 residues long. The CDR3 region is CASSYNPGQMNTEAFF. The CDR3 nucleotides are TGCGCCAGCTCATATAACCCGGGACAGATGAACACTGAAGCTTTCTTT. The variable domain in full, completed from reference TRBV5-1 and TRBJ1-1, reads KAGVTQTPRYLIKTRGQQVTLSCSPISGHRSVSWYQQTPGQGLQFLFEYFSETQRNKGNFPGRFSGRQFSNSRSEMNVSTLELGDSALYLCASSYNPGQMNTEAFFGQGTRLTVV.